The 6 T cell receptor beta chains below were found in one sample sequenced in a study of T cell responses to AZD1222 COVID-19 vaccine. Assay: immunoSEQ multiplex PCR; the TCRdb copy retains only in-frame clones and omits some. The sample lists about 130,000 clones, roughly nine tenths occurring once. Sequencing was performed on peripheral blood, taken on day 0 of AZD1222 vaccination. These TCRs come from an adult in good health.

The CDR3 DNA reads as TGTGCCAGCAGTTACGTAGGTTACGAGCAGTACTTC. Protein sequence: CASSYVGYEQYF. V and J are TRBV6-2 or TRBV6-3 and TRBJ2-7; D is undetermined. This CDR3 region has 12 residues. V was clipped by 2 bases and J by 4 bases, with 6 bases between them. Germline loops: CDR1 MNHEY, CDR2 SVGEGT.

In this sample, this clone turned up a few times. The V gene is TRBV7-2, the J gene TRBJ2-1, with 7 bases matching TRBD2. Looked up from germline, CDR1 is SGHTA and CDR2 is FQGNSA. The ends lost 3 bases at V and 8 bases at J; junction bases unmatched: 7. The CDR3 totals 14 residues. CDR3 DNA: TGTGCCAGCAGCTTGGGACTACCTGGCGATGAGCAGTTCTTC. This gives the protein CASSLGLPGDEQFF. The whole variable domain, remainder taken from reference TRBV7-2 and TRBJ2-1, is GAGVSQSPSNKVTEKGKDVELRCDPISGHTALYWYRQSLGQGLEFLIYFQGNSAPDKSGLPSDRFSAERTGGSVSTLTIQRTQQEDSAVYLCASSLGLPGDEQFFGPGTRLTVL.

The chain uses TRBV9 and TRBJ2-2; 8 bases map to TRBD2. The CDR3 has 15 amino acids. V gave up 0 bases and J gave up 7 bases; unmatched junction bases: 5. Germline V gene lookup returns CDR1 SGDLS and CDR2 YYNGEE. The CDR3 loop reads CASSVAGGASGELFF. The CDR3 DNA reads TGTGCCAGCAGCGTAGCCGGGGGGGCCAGCGGGGAGCTGTTTTTT.

DNA of the CDR3: TGTGCCAGCAGCCAATTTGCAGGGGCCTACGAGCAGTACTTC. The encoded protein is CASSQFAGAYEQYF. The chain couples TRBV3-1 (or the pseudogene TRBV3-2) to TRBJ2-7; a possible D gene is TRBD1 (6 bases). The CDR3 spans 14 residues. Germline V gene data show CDR1 as LGHDT and CDR2 as YNNKEL (reference sequence). The germline V and J ends were trimmed by 2 bases and 2 bases, with 10 bases remaining between them.

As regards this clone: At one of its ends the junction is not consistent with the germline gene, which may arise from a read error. In nucleotides, the CDR3 is TGCGCCAGCAGCTTGGCGGGGACAGGGCCCCTCCACTTC. It translates to CASSLAGTGPLHF. The chain employs TRBV5-1 and TRBJ2-7; 9 positions match TRBD1. The CDR3 is 13 residues long. The germline gives CDR1 SGHRS, CDR2 YFSETQ.

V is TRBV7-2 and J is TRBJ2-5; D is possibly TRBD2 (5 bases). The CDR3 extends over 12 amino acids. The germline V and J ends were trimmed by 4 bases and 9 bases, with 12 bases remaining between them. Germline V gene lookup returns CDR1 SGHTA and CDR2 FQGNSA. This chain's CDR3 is CASSSWMEAQYF. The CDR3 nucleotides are TGTGCCAGCAGCTCCTGGATGGAGGCCCAGTACTTC.